This TCR beta chain was sequenced in a study of cytomegalovirus exposure and HLA in healthy donors. Looking at the study overall: When fewer than 400 donors were genotyped, roughly 78% of them were found to fall in the Caucasian-associated ancestry cluster.

A remark on this clone: The antigen remains unidentified.

Study observations and caveats: Whilst most TCR sequences proved rare, a subset of public TCRs occurred across many donors.

Researchers ran the PCR with 60 Vbeta and 13 Jbeta primers. Original analysis: Per a later analysis, the number of unique TCR beta chains was about 80 million, of which about 11 million were shared. The method was immunoSEQ multiplex PCR; TCRdb's version includes in-frame clones alone and lacks a portion of them. The V and J calls and clone size were taken over from that table, and D and trimming were inferred from the DNA. The sample lists around 150,000 clones, 70% to 80% occurring once. CDR3 size: 15 residues. Germline CDR1 is SGHRS and CDR2 is YFSETQ. V was trimmed by 0 bases and J by 4 bases, leaving 10 bases between them.

The source of this sequence is a man aged 50 to 59 in good health and CMV-seropositive. Sample: PBMCs. The chain is built from TRBV5-1 and TRBJ2-2; perhaps TRBD2 as D (5 bases). This chain's CDR3 is CASSLAVGSTGELFF. In DNA, the CDR3 is TGCGCCAGCAGCTTGGCAGTAGGGAGCACCGGGGAGCTGTTTTTT.